This record covers a single TCR beta chain. The antigen remains unidentified. This clone may be a read error of a much larger clone one base away. Germline CDR1 reads MGHRA; CDR2 reads YSYEKL. The CDR3 has 14 residues. Investigators produced naive CD8 libraries from 20,000 to 1,000,000 sorted cells, drawing on 10%, 30% or 50% RNA. Sorting captured naive CD8 T cells as CD8+CD4-CCR7+CD45RA+. Listed TCR primers and previously described methods were used for bulk TCR libraries. TCRdb independently ran MiXCR on the PCR reads; one entry per CDR3 protein. The sample includes about 320,000 distinct CDR3 sequences, about a quarter of them seen just once. The data derive from a study of molecular identifiers for immune sequencing clone quantification. Study conclusions and caveats: Highly expanded clone sizes could end up underestimated if a barcode were shared by identical TCR molecules.

The chain employs TRBV4-1 and TRBJ2-2; possibly TRBD1 for D (6 bases). Sequencing was performed on naive CD8+ T cells from blood, with Jurkat cell RNA spiked in. Described subset: FACS-sorted CD8+CD4-CCR7+CD45RA+ naive T cells. This clonotype originated in a human donor in good health. Some libraries in this study had Jurkat cell RNA spiked in. CDR3 in amino acids: CASSQTGNPGELFF. In DNA form, the CDR3 reads TGCGCCAGCAGCCAAACAGGGAACCCCGGGGAGCTGTTTTTT.